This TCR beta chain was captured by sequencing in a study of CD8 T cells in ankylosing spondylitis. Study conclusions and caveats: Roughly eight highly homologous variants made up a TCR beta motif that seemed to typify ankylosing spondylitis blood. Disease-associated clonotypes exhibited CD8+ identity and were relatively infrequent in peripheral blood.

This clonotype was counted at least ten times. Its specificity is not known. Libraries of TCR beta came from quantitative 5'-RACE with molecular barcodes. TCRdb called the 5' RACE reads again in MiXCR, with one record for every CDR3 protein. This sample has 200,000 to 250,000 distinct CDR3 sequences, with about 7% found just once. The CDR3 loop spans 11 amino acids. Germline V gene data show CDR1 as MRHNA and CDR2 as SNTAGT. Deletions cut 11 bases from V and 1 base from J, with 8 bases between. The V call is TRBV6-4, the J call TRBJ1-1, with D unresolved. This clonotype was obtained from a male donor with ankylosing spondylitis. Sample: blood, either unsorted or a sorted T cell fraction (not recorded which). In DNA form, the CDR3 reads TGTGCCGGCAACAGGAACACTGAAGCTTTCTTT. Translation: CAGNRNTEAFF.